The rows below give T cell receptor beta chains drawn from one sample of a study of shared clonotypes between healthy human individuals. Generated by immunoSEQ multiplex PCR, the TCRdb table keeps only in-frame clones and is missing some. The sample holds 650,000 to 800,000 clones, 92% seen once. Sequenced material: naive CD8+ T cells sorted from blood. These receptors were collected from a man aged 25 to 40 in good health. Both conserved end residues are part of each CDR3. Each record gives: D gene, J gene, CDR3 length, V gene, clone size, CDR3 DNA, CDR3 protein. The D gene is left open where the match is weak. The size entry is marked missing in some rows and otherwise reads once, few, many or a size class.

d_gene: TRBD2; j_gene: TRBJ2-3; len: 15; v_gene: TRBV27; abundance: .; CDR3nt: TGTGCCAGCAGTTTATGGGGGACTACCCTGGATACGCAGTATTTT; CDR3aa: CASSLWGTTLDTQYF
d_gene: .; j_gene: TRBJ2-7; len: 15; v_gene: TRBV7-2; abundance: few; CDR3nt: TGTGCCAGCAGCTACCACGCTTCCGGGAGCTACGAGCAGTACTTC; CDR3aa: CASSYHASGSYEQYF
d_gene: TRBD2; j_gene: TRBJ2-1; len: 16; v_gene: TRBV9; abundance: once; CDR3nt: TGTGCCAGCAGCGCCCCGTTGCGGGAGTATCGCAATGAGCAGTTCTTC; CDR3aa: CASSAPLREYRNEQFF
d_gene: TRBD2; j_gene: TRBJ2-1; len: 14; v_gene: TRBV6-1; abundance: .; CDR3nt: TGTGCCAGCAGTCGACTAGCGGGATACAATGAGCAGTTCTTC; CDR3aa: CASSRLAGYNEQFF
d_gene: .; j_gene: TRBJ1-5; len: 14; v_gene: TRBV21-1; abundance: .; CDR3nt: TGTGCCCGCCCCTGGTGCAGGTACAATCAGCCCCAGCATTTT; CDR3aa: CARPWCRYNQPQHF
d_gene: TRBD2; j_gene: TRBJ2-1; len: 15; v_gene: TRBV6-6; abundance: few; CDR3nt: TGTGCCAGCAGTTACTCGCGGGAGGGCCGTGATGAGCAGTTCTTC; CDR3aa: CASSYSREGRDEQFF
d_gene: .; j_gene: TRBJ2-5; len: 16; v_gene: TRBV18; abundance: .; CDR3nt: TGTGCCAGCTCACTGGCCCCTATGTCCTGGCAAGAGACCCAGTACTTC; CDR3aa: CASSLAPMSWQETQYF
d_gene: .; j_gene: TRBJ2-7; len: 14; v_gene: TRBV28; abundance: .; CDR3nt: TGTGCCAGCACCGAAGTGGCAGGGGGGTACGAGCAGTACTTC; CDR3aa: CASTEVAGGYEQYF
d_gene: .; j_gene: TRBJ1-2; len: 14; v_gene: TRBV6-5; abundance: .; CDR3nt: TGTGCCAGCTGTACAGGAGGAGCTAACTATGGCTACACCTTC; CDR3aa: CASCTGGANYGYTF
d_gene: .; j_gene: TRBJ1-3; len: 11; v_gene: TRBV28; abundance: .; CDR3nt: TGTGCCAGCTTTTATGGAAACACCATATATTTT; CDR3aa: CASFYGNTIYF
d_gene: .; j_gene: TRBJ2-1; len: 11; v_gene: TRBV6-1; abundance: few; CDR3nt: TGTGCCAGCAAAGAGCGGGATGAGCAGTTCTTC; CDR3aa: CASKERDEQFF
d_gene: TRBD2; j_gene: TRBJ2-3; len: 17; v_gene: TRBV7-6; abundance: .; CDR3nt: TGTGCCAGCAGCTCGGGACTAGCGGGAGAGGAGCCAGATACGCAGTATTTT; CDR3aa: CASSSGLAGEEPDTQYF
d_gene: TRBD2; j_gene: TRBJ2-4; len: 16; v_gene: TRBV10-2; abundance: .; CDR3nt: TGCGCCAGCAGTGGAATAGCGGGGGAGTTCGTTAACATTCAGTACTTC; CDR3aa: CASSGIAGEFVNIQYF
d_gene: TRBD2; j_gene: TRBJ2-3; len: 16; v_gene: TRBV7-9; abundance: .; CDR3nt: TGTGCCAGCAGCTCCCACTTAGCGGGAAGGGGAGATACGCAGTATTTT; CDR3aa: CASSSHLAGRGDTQYF
d_gene: TRBD1; j_gene: TRBJ2-7; len: 12; v_gene: TRBV6-1; abundance: once; CDR3nt: TGTGCCTTCCGGGACAGCTCCTACGAGCAGTACTTC; CDR3aa: CAFRDSSYEQYF
d_gene: TRBD2; j_gene: TRBJ2-7; len: 15; v_gene: TRBV27; abundance: .; CDR3nt: TGTGCCAGCAGCATAGGTGGCGGGAGAGTCTACGAGCAGTACTTC; CDR3aa: CASSIGGGRVYEQYF
d_gene: .; j_gene: TRBJ2-7; len: 14; v_gene: TRBV28; abundance: .; CDR3nt: TGTGCCAGCAGTTTATTTCAGGATCTGAACGAGCAGTACTTC; CDR3aa: CASSLFQDLNEQYF
d_gene: .; j_gene: TRBJ1-3; len: 16; v_gene: TRBV25-1; abundance: once; CDR3nt: TGTGCCAGCAGTCGCGGCGGAGTGTACTCTGGAAACACCATATATTTT; CDR3aa: CASSRGGVYSGNTIYF
d_gene: .; j_gene: TRBJ2-1; len: 15; v_gene: TRBV5-1; abundance: once; CDR3nt: TGCGCCAGCACCCTCCCGGGGGTTTCAAACAATGAGCAGTTCTTC; CDR3aa: CASTLPGVSNNEQFF
d_gene: .; j_gene: TRBJ1-4; len: 16; v_gene: TRBV4-1; abundance: .; CDR3nt: TGCGCCAGCAGCCAAGTGCGGGGCGCAACTAATGAAAAACTGTTTTTT; CDR3aa: CASSQVRGATNEKLFF
d_gene: TRBD1; j_gene: TRBJ2-1; len: 15; v_gene: TRBV27; abundance: .; CDR3nt: TGTGCCAGCAGTCCCAGACAGGGGGCGTACAATGAGCAGTTCTTC; CDR3aa: CASSPRQGAYNEQFF
d_gene: TRBD2; j_gene: TRBJ2-7; len: 17; v_gene: TRBV4-1; abundance: .; CDR3nt: TGCGCCAGCAGCCAAGATAGGACTAGCGGGAGTTTTAACGAGCAGTACTTC; CDR3aa: CASSQDRTSGSFNEQYF
d_gene: .; j_gene: TRBJ2-7; len: 12; v_gene: TRBV28; abundance: .; CDR3nt: TGTGCCAGCAGCCTCAGTACGTTTGAGCAGTACTTC; CDR3aa: CASSLSTFEQYF
d_gene: TRBD2; j_gene: TRBJ2-1; len: 17; v_gene: TRBV28; abundance: .; CDR3nt: TGTGCCAGCAGACTACCGACTTCCGGGACTAGCGGGAATGAGCAGTTCTTC; CDR3aa: CASRLPTSGTSGNEQFF
d_gene: .; j_gene: TRBJ2-3; len: 15; v_gene: TRBV10-1; abundance: .; CDR3nt: TGCGCCAGCAGTGAGTCCCAGCGGGCTGAAGATACGCAGTATTTT; CDR3aa: CASSESQRAEDTQYF
d_gene: .; j_gene: TRBJ2-3; len: 15; v_gene: TRBV7-7; abundance: .; CDR3nt: TGTGCTAGCAGCTTTTCCGCGGGGCTCACAGATACGCAGTATTTT; CDR3aa: CASSFSAGLTDTQYF
d_gene: TRBD2; j_gene: TRBJ2-1; len: 13; v_gene: TRBV2; abundance: .; CDR3nt: TGTGCCAGCACCGGGACTAGCAGGGGTGAGCAGTTCTTC; CDR3aa: CASTGTSRGEQFF